The 9 T cell receptor beta chains below were found in one sample sequenced in a study of blood T cell repertoires in COVID-19 (dated by TCRdb to about 2020). Library construction relied on the immunoSEQ multiplex PCR assay. What TCRdb holds here is the immuneACCESS table cut down to in-frame rearrangements. Part of the clones is not present; checked against another copy, under half of the missing clones reflect an unresolved V gene, and the others are unexplained. The sample table records around 79,000 clones; roughly nine tenths of these occur just once. The top ten hold 9.1% of the sample. Sequenced material: peripheral blood. The receptors stem from a human donor in a cohort sampled during active COVID-19.

The gene calls are TRBV18 and TRBJ2-7; 9 bases match TRBD1. Losses at the gene ends were 2 bases for V and 6 bases for J; bases not matched to a gene: 5. Germline V gives CDR1 KGHSH, CDR2 LQKENI. The CDR3 consists of 14 residues. The CDR3 region has the DNA TGTGCCAGCTCACCAAGGGACAGGGTAACCGAGCAGTACTTC. It codes for CASSPRDRVTEQYF.

The chain combines TRBV2 with TRBJ2-6; tentative D call: TRBD1 (6 bases). The CDR3 has 19 amino acids. Trimming took 6 bases from V and 0 from J, leaving 21 bases between them. Germline V lookup: CDR1 SNHLY, CDR2 FYNNEI. CDR3 protein: CASRPLGQLDRSGANVLTF. CDR3 in DNA: TGTGCCAGCAGGCCACTCGGACAGCTCGACCGCTCTGGGGCCAACGTCCTGACTTTC.

The V and J genes are TRBV5-5 and TRBJ1-2; 11 bases align to TRBD1. The CDR3 is made up of 15 amino acids. Germline V lookup: CDR1 SGHKS, CDR2 YYEKEE (reference sequence). With V trimmed by 5 bases and J by 4 bases, 7 bases remained unmatched. For the CDR3, the DNA is TGTGCCAGCAGTTATGGACAGGGGGCAGTCTATGGCTACACCTTC. Protein sequence: CASSYGQGAVYGYTF. Together with reference TRBV5-5 and TRBJ1-2, the CDR3 gives the full variable domain: DAGVTQSPTHLIKTRGQQVTLRCSPISGHKSVSWYQQVLGQGPQFIFQYYEKEERGRGNFPDRFSARQFPNYSSELNVNALLLGDSALYLCASSYGQGAVYGYTFGSGTRLTVV.

The chain uses TRBV6-6 and TRBJ2-2; D gene uncertain. The CDR3 has 12 amino acids. Germline assignment: CDR1 MNHNY and CDR2 SVGAGI (reference sequence). V lost 6 bases to trimming and J lost 7 bases, with 9 bases between them. The CDR3 bases are TGTGCCAGCAGCAACTACCGCGGGGAGCTGTTTTTT. It translates to CASSNYRGELFF.

The genes are TRBV28 and TRBJ1-6; 9 positions match TRBD1. Germline values: CDR1 MDHEN, CDR2 SYDVKM. The CDR3 has 16 residues. After removal of 4 bases from V and 9 bases from J, the junction contained 10 bases not matched to a gene. The CDR3 reads CASSSPATGGLSPLHF. The CDR3 DNA sequence: TGTGCCAGCAGTTCCCCCGCCACAGGGGGCCTTTCACCCCTCCACTTT. The full variable domain, completed using reference TRBV28 and TRBJ1-6, is DVKVTQSSRYLVKRTGEKVFLECVQDMDHENMFWYRQDPGLGLRLIYFSYDVKMKEKGDIPEGYSVSREKKERFSLILESASTNQTSMYLCASSSPATGGLSPLHFGNGTRLTVT.

This clone was seen only once. The chain carries TRBV18 and TRBJ2-7; maybe TRBD2 (6 bases). In germline, CDR1 is KGHSH, CDR2 LQKENI. This CDR3 spans 15 amino acids. Between the trimmed V and J ends, which lost 2 bases and 6 bases, there was a span of 17 bases. Written as DNA, the CDR3 is TGTGCCAGCTCACCATCCGCTGGGGGGTTCTCCGAGCAGTACTTC. Translation gives CASSPSAGGFSEQYF.

The J gene is TRBJ2-7, the V gene TRBV5-1, with TRBD1 as a possible D gene (6 bases). This CDR3 spans 14 amino acids. Per the germline V gene, CDR1 is SGHRS and CDR2 is YFSETQ. Trimming stripped 5 bases from V and 0 bases from J, with 12 bases between. The CDR3 DNA reads TGCGCCAGCAGGACCGGGACAATCTCCTACGAGCAGTACTTC. Amino acid sequence: CASRTGTISYEQYF.

The chain joins TRBV10-3 to TRBJ2-1, with 11 bases fitting TRBD2. This CDR3 comprises 14 residues. With V trimmed by 9 bases and J by 6 bases, 7 bases remained unmatched. The germline V gene has CDR1 ENHRY and CDR2 SYGVKD. This chain's CDR3 is CAIRGGLAVNEQFF. CDR3 coding DNA: TGTGCCATTAGGGGGGGACTAGCGGTCAATGAGCAGTTCTTC.

The chain joins TRBV11-2 to TRBJ1-1; 8 nucleotides agree with TRBD1. Germline lookup yields CDR1 SGHAT and CDR2 FQNNGV. Germline trimming cut 3 bases from V and 8 bases from J; bases unmatched to any gene: 8. The CDR3 is 14 residues long. CDR3 in DNA: TGTGCCAGCAGCTTGGACAGGGCGTCTGCCGAAGCTTTCTTT. Its protein product is CASSLDRASAEAFF.